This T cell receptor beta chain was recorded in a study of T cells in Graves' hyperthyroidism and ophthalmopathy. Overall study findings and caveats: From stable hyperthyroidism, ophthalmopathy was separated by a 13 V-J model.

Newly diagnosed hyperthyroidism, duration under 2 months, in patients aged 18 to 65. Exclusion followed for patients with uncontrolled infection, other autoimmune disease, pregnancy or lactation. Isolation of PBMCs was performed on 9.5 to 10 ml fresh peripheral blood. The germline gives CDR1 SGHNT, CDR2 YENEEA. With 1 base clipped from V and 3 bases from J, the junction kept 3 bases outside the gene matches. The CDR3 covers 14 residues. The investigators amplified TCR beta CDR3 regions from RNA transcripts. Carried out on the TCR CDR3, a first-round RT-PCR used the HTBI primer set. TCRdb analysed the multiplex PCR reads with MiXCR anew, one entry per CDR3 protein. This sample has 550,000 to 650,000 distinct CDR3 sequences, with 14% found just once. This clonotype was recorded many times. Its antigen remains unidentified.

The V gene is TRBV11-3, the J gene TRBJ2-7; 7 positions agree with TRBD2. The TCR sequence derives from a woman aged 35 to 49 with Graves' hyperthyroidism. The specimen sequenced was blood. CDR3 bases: TGTGCCAGCAGCTTAGGGACTAGTTTCTACGAGCAGTACTTC. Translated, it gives CASSLGTSFYEQYF. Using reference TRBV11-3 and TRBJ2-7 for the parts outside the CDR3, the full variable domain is EAGVVQSPRYKIIEKKQPVAFWCNPISGHNTLYWYLQNLGQGPELLIRYENEEAVDDSQLPKDRFSAERLKGVDSTLKIQPAELGDSAVYLCASSLGTSFYEQYFGPGTRLTVT.